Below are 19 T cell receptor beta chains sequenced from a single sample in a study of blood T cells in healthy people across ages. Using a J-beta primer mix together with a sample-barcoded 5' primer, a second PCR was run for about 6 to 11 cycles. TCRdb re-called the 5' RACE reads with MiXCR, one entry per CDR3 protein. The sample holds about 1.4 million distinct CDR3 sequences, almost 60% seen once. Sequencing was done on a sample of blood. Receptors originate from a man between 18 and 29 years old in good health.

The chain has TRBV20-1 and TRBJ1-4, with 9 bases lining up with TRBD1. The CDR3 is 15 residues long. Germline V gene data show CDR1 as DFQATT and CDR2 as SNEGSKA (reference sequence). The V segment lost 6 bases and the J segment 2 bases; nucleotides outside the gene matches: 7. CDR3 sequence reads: CSAKNRGPTNEKLFF. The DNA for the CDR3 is TGCAGTGCCAAGAACAGGGGGCCTACTAATGAAAAACTGTTTTTT.

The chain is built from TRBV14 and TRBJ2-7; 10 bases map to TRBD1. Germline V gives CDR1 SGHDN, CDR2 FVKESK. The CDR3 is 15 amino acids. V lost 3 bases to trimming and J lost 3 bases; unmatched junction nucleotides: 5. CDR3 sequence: CASSHGTGVLYEQYF. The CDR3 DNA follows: TGTGCCAGCAGCCATGGGACAGGGGTTCTCTACGAGCAGTACTTC. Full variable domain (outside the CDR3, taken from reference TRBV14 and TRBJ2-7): EAGVTQFPSHSVIEKGQTVTLRCDPISGHDNLYWYRRVMGKEIKFLLHFVKESKQDESGMPNNRFLAERTGGTYSTLKVQPAELEDSGVYFCASSHGTGVLYEQYFGPGTRLTVT.

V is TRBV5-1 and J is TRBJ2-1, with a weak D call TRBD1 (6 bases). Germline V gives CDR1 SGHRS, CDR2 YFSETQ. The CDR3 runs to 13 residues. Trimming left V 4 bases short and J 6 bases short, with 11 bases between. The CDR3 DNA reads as TGCGCCAGCAGCCGATTGGACAGCAATGAGCAGTTCTTC. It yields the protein CASSRLDSNEQFF.

CDR3 amino acids: CASRMGPNTGELFF. The CDR3, as DNA: TGCGCCAGCAGGATGGGACCCAACACCGGGGAGCTGTTTTTT. V gene TRBV5-1 combines with J gene TRBJ2-2; D may match TRBD1 or TRBD2 (5 bases each). Trimming took off 5 bases at V and 2 bases at J, with 10 bases between the two ends. The length of the CDR3 is 14 residues. In germline, CDR1 is SGHRS, CDR2 YFSETQ.

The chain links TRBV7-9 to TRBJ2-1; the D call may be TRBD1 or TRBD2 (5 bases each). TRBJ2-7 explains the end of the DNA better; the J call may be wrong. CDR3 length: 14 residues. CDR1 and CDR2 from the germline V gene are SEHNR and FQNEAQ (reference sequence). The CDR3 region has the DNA TGTGCCAGCAGCTTCCCCGGGGCCTACAATGAGCAGTACTTC. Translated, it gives CASSFPGAYNEQYF.

The chain's CDR3 is CASRRLGEDTQYF. CDR3 DNA sequence: TGTGCCAGCAGACGACTCGGGGAAGATACGCAGTATTTT. The chain uses TRBV3-1 and TRBJ2-3; D may be TRBD2 (5 bases). The CDR3 covers 13 residues. V was cut by 6 bases and J by 5 bases, with 12 bases left in between. Germline values: CDR1 LGHDT, CDR2 YNNKEL (reference sequence).

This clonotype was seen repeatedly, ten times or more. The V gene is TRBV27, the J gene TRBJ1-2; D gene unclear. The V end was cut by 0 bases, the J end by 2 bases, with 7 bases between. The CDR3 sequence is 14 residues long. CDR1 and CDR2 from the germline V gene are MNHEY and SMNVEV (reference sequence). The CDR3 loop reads CASSLSGGNYGYTF. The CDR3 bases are TGTGCCAGCAGTTTATCTGGAGGGAACTATGGCTACACCTTC.

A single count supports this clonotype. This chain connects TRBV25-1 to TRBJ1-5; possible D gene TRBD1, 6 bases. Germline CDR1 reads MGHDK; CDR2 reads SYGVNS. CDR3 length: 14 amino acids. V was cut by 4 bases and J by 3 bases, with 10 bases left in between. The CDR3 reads CASSAGAPNQPQHF. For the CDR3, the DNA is TGTGCCAGCAGTGCAGGGGCCCCCAATCAGCCCCAGCATTTT.

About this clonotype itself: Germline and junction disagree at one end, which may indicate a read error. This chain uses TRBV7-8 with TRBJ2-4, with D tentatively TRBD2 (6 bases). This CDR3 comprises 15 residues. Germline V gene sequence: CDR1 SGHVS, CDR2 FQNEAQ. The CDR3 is CASSVAGPKKREQYF. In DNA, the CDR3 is TGTGCCAGCAGCGTAGCCGGACCTAAAAAACGGGAGCAGTACTTC.

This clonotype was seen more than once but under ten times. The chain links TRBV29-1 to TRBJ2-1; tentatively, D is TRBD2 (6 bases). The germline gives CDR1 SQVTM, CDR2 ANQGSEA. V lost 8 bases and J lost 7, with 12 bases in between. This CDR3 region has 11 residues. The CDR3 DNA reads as TGCAGCCTGGGAGGTACGAATGAGCAGTTCTTC. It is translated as CSLGGTNEQFF.

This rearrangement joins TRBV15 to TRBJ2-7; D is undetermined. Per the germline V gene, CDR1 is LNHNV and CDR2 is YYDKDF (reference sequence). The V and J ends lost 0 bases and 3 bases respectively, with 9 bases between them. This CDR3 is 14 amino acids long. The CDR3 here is CATSRDGLNYEQYF. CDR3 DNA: TGTGCCACCAGCAGAGATGGGCTGAACTACGAGCAGTACTTC.

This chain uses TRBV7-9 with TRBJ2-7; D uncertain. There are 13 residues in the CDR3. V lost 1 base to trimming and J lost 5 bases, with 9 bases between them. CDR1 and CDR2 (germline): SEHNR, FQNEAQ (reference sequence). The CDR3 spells CASSLGPSDEQYF. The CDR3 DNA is TGTGCCAGCAGCTTAGGCCCCTCAGACGAGCAGTACTTC.

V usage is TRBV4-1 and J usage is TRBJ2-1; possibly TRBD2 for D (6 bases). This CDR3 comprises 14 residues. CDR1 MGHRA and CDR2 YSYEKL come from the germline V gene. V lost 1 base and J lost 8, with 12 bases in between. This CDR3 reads CASSQGIQRDEQFF. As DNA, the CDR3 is TGCGCCAGCAGCCAAGGGATACAGCGGGATGAGCAGTTCTTC.

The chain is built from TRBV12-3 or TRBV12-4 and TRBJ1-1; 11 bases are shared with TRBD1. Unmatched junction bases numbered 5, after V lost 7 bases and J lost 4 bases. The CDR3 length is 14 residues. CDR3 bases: TGTGCCAGCATGGACAGGGGGCGAGGCACTGAAGCTTTCTTT. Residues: CASMDRGRGTEAFF.

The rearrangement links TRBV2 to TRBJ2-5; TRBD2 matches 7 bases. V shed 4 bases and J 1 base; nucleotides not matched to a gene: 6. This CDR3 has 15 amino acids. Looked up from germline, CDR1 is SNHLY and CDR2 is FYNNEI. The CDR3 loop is CASSAPGGVQETQYF. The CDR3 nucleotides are TGTGCCAGCAGTGCCCCGGGAGGCGTCCAAGAGACCCAGTACTTC.

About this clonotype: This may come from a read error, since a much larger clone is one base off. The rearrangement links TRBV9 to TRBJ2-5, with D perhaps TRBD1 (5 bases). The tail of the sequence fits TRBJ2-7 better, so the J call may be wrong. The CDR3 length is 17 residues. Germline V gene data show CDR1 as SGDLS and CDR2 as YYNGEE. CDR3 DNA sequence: TGTACCAGCAGCGTATCTCCCTGGGCACAGGTACTCTACGAGCAGTACTTC. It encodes CTSSVSPWAQVLYEQYF.

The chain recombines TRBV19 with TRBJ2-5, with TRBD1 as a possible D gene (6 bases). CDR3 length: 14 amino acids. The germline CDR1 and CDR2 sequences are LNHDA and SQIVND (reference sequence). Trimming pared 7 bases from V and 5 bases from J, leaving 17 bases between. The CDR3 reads CASTDRLGAETQYF. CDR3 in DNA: TGTGCCAGTACCGACAGGTTGGGGGCGGAGACCCAGTACTTC.

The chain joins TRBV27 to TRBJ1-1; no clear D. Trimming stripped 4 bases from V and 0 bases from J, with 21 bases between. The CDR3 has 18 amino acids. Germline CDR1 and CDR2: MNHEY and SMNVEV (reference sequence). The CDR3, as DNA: TGTGCCAGCAGTTCTATCTTTATAGCGGGGAATATGAACACTGAAGCTTTCTTT. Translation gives CASSSIFIAGNMNTEAFF.

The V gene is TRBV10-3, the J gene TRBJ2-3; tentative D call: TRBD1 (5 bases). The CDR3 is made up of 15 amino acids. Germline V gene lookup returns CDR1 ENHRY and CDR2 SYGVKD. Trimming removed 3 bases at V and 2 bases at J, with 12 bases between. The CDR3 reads CAISEPGHTTDTQYF. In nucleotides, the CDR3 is TGTGCCATCAGTGAACCCGGACACACCACAGATACGCAGTATTTT.